This paragraph covers one TCR beta chain sequence. As yet, its antigen is unknown. V was clipped by 11 bases and J by 7 bases, with 18 bases between them. Germline values: CDR1 MNHNY, CDR2 SVGAGI (reference sequence). The CDR3 is made up of 13 amino acids. Template switching with 5'RACE generated the TCR cDNA and added a universal primer site and UMIs. Via MiXCR, TCRdb re-called the 5' RACE reads, giving one row per CDR3 protein. The sample records hundreds of thousands of distinct CDR3 sequences, over 9% being singletons. The sample originates from a study of T cells after yellow fever vaccination. Study-level results: Abundant contaminating clonotypes from the bulk population could appear in FACS-sorted repertoires.

The sequence was obtained from a young man who received the YFV17D yellow fever vaccine. The V call is TRBV6-6, the J call TRBJ1-5; a possible D gene is TRBD1 (5 bases). This sample comprised PBMCs, obtained on the day of the yellow fever booster vaccination. DNA of the CDR3: TGTGCCGGACACCGGGACGCAGGCCAGCCCCAGCATTTT. This encodes CAGHRDAGQPQHF.